The subject of this entry is one TCR beta chain. The antigen it recognizes is unknown. Within one base of it there is no much larger clone, and no base qualities were kept. The data were obtained in a study of blood T cell repertoires in COVID-19 (dated by TCRdb to between 2020 and 2021). Describing the broader study: Samples covering the acute and convalescent phases of COVID-19 were provided by collaborators in the United States, Italy and Spain. Where available, HLA class I and class II types were obtained from metadata supplied by the sample provider rather than from assay-based typing. The sample metadata nearly always contained a de-identified subject ID, COVID-19 status, age in years and sex. Deeply sampled blood TCRbeta repertoires from subjects exposed to, actively infected with, or recovered from COVID-19 were included in the dataset. The prospective study material was composed of cDNA or gDNA derived from T cells, B-cell-depleted T cells, or PBMCs. A freely available public database, intended as a resource for researchers studying the immune response to SARS-CoV-2, is where the repertoires were released. Samples were obtained from the ongoing ImmuneRACE study (first 160 participants) and from 1,254 subjects provided by 6 global collaborators.

The collaborating institutions used their own protocols to collect whole blood in K2EDTA tubes. Collaborator samples were shipped for TCRbeta analysis as frozen whole blood, isolated PBMCs, or DNA extracted from either sample type. TCRbeta CDR3 regions were amplified from genomic DNA using the immunoSEQ Assay, a bias-controlled multiplex PCR. The original pipeline was this. Nucleated cell counts per sample were estimated from amplification of reference gene primers within the assay. To quantify the absolute abundance of each unique TCRbeta CDR3 rearrangement, sequence reads were collapsed and filtered. For each sample, productive Simpson clonality was calculated by taking the square root of Simpson's diversity index across productive rearrangements. Imported from immuneACCESS, the table was reduced by TCRdb to in-frame sequences with V and J called. These copies leave out some clones; in studies compared against another copy, an unresolved V gene accounts for under half, and the cause of the remainder is not known. D and trimming were read from the DNA, whereas the V and J calls and clone size are those reported in that table. The sample yields just over 75,000 clones; 84% were counted once. 3.5% of the sample is held by the ten biggest clonotypes.

Points the paper makes about the study in general: The amount of clinical and demographic metadata varied by source and participant and was provided uncurated.

V is reduced by 2 bases and J by 6 bases, leaving a spacing of 11 bases between them. The germline V gene specifies SGHDT as CDR1 and YYEEEE as CDR2. The CDR3 holds 14 amino acids from the cysteine to the phenylalanine. Just CDR3 DNA is preserved here, 42 bases in frame from base 1. Source material: peripheral blood. The sequence came from a man in his forties or fifties with acute or convalescent COVID-19. The sequence is built from TRBV5-6 and TRBJ1-4, with TRBD1 tentatively as D gene (6 bases match). The nucleotide sequence is TGTGCCAGCAGCTTAGTGGACAGAGATGAAAAACTGTTTTTT. Its translation is CASSLVDRDEKLFF.